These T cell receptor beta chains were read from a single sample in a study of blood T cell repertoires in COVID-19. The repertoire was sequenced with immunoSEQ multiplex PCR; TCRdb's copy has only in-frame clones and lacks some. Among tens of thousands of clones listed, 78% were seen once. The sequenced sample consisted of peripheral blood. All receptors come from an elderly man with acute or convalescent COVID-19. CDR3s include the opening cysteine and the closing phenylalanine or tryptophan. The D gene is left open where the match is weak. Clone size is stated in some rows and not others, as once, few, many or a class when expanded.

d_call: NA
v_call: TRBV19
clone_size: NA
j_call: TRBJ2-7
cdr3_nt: TGTGCCAGTAGTTTTCAGGGTGGGGCCTACGAGCAGTACTTC
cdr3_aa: CASSFQGGAYEQYF

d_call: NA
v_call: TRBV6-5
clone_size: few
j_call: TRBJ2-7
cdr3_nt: TGTGCCAGCAGCCGGGACTTTAGCTCAGCGGAGCAGTACTTC
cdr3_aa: CASSRDFSSAEQYF

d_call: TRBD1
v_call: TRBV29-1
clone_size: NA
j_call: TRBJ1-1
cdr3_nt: TGCAGCGGAGGGACAGGGGTGTCGGAAGCTTTCTTT
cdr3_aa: CSGGTGVSEAFF

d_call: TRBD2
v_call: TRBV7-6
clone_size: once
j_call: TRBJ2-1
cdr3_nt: TGTGCCAGCAGCTCGGGACTAGCGGGCGCGAGCTCCTACAATGAGCAGTTCTTC
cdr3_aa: CASSSGLAGASSYNEQFF

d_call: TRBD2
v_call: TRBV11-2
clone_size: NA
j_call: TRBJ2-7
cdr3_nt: TGTGCCAGCAGCCCCCGACTAGCGGAGGACGGCTACGAGCAGTACTTC
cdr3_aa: CASSPRLAEDGYEQYF

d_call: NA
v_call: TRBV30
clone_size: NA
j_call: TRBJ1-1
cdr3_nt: TGTGCCTGGAGCGGGGAGGGCGACGCTTTCTTT
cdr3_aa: CAWSGEGDAFF

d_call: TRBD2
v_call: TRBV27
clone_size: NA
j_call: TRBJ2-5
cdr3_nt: TGTGCCAGCAGTCCGCGGCGGGGGAACCAAGAGACCCAGTACTTC
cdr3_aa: CASSPRRGNQETQYF

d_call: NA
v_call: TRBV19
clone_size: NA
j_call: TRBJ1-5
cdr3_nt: TGTGCCAGTAGTATCCTCCGGGGGGCTGGTCAGCCCCAGCATTTT
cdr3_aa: CASSILRGAGQPQHF

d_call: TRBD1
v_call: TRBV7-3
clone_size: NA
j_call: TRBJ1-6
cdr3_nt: TGTGCCAGCAGCTTAAACCCCCTTGGTGCAGGGGGCTCACCCCTCCACTTT
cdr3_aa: CASSLNPLGAGGSPLHF

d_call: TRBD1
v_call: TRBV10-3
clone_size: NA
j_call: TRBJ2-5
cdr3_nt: TGTGCCATCAGTGTTCGACAGGGGGAAGAGACCCAGTACTTC
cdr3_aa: CAISVRQGEETQYF

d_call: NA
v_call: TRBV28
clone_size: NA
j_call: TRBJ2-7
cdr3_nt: TGTGCCAGCAGTTTGTATCGGGCAGGGCCTAACTTC
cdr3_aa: CASSLYRAGPNF

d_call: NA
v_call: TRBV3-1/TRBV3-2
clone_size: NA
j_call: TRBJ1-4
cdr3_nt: TGTGCCAGCAGCCAAGTCGCGGACGCGGGTGAAAAACTGTTTTTT
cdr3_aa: CASSQVADAGEKLFF

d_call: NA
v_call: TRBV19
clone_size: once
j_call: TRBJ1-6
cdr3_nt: TGTGCCAGTAGTATGTCGCGGGGATCTAATTCACCCCTCCACTTT
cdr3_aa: CASSMSRGSNSPLHF

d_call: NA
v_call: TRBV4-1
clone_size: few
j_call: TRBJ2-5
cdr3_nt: TGCGCCAGCAGCCATAGGCCCCTAAGGCGGCAAGAGACCCAGTACTTC
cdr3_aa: CASSHRPLRRQETQYF

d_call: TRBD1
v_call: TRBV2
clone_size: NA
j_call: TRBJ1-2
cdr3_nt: TGTGCCAGCAGTTTGGACAGGAACTATGGCTACACCTTC
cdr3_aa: CASSLDRNYGYTF

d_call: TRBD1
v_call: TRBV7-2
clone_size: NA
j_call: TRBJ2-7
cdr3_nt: TGTGCCAGCAGCTCGACAGGGGTCTACGAGCAGTACTTC
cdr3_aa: CASSSTGVYEQYF

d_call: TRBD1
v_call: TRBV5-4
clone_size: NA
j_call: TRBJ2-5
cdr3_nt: TGTGCCAGCAGCTTGCGGGACAGAACCCAAGAGACCCAGTACTTC
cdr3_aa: CASSLRDRTQETQYF

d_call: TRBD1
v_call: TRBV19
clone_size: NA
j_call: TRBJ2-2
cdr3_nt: TGTGCCATCGCCGGACAGGCAGGGGCCGGGGAGCTGTTTTTT
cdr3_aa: CAIAGQAGAGELFF

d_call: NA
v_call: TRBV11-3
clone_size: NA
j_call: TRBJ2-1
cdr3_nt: TGTGCCAGCAGCCCTTGGGCGGGGTTATCCTACAATGAGCAGTTCTTC
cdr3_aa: CASSPWAGLSYNEQFF

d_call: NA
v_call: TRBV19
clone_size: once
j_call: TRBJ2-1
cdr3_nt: TGTGCCAGCCTGGCCGGGACAAACTACAATGAGCAGTTCTTC
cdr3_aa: CASLAGTNYNEQFF

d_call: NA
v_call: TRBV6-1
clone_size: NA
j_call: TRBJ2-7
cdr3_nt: TGTGCCAGCAGTGACAGTGAAACCTACGAGCAGTACTTC
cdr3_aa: CASSDSETYEQYF

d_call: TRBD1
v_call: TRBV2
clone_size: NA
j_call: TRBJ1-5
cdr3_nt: TGTGCCAGCAGTGAAAGGGGGCTCCCTCAGCCCCAGCATTTT
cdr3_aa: CASSERGLPQPQHF

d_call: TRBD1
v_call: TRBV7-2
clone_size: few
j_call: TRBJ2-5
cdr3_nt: TGTGCCAGCAGCTTGAACCGGGGACAGGCGACCCAGTACTTC
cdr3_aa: CASSLNRGQATQYF

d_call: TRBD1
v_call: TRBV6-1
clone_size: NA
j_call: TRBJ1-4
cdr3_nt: TGTGCCAGCAGTGAGTTTTCGGACAGGGCGAATGAAAAACTGTTTTTT
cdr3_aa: CASSEFSDRANEKLFF

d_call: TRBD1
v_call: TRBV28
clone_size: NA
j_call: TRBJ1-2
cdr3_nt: TGTGCCAGCAGTTTGAGACAGGGAAGGCTTTCTAACTATGGCTACACCTTC
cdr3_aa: CASSLRQGRLSNYGYTF

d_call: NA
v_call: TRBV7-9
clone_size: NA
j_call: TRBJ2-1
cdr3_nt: TGTGCCAGCAGCTTAGAGGACAGCTACAATGAGCAGTTCTTC
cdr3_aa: CASSLEDSYNEQFF

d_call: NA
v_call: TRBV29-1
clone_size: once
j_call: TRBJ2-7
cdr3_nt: TGCAGCGTTGAGCTAAGCTCCTACGAGCAGTACTTC
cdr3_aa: CSVELSSYEQYF

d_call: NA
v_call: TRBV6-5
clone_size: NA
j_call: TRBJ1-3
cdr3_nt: TGTGCCAGCAGCATACAGGTCTCTGGAAACACCATATATTTT
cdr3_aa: CASSIQVSGNTIYF

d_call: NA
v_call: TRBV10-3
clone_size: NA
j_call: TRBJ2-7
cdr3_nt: TGTGCCATCAGTGGTAGGGGGAGCTCTTCCTACGAGCAGTACTTC
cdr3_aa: CAISGRGSSSYEQYF

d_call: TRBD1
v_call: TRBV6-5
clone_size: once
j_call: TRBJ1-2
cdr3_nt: TGTGCCAGCAGAACAGGGGGAACCGATGGCTACACCTTC
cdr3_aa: CASRTGGTDGYTF

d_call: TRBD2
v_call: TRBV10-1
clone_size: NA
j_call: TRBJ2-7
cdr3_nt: TGCGCCAGCAGCGAGCCGGCTAGCGGGGGCGAGCAGTACTTC
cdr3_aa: CASSEPASGGEQYF

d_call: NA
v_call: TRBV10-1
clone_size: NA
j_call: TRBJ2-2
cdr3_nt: TGCGCCAGCACCTCGGACACCGCTAGGGGGATGTCCGGGGAGCTGTTTTTT
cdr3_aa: CASTSDTARGMSGELFF

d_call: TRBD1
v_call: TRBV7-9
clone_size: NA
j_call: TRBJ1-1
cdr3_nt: TGTGCCAGCAGCCCCTCCAATGGACAGGGGTTCACTGAAGCTTTCTTT
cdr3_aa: CASSPSNGQGFTEAFF

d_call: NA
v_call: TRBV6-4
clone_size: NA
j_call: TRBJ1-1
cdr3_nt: TGTGCCAGCAGCAGGTTTGTGAACACTGAAGCTTTCTTT
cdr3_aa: CASSRFVNTEAFF

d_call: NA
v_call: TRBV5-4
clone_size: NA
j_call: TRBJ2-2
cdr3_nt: TGTGCCAGCAGGGGTTCCGGGGTGGGGAACACCGGGGAGCTGTTTTTT
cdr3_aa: CASRGSGVGNTGELFF

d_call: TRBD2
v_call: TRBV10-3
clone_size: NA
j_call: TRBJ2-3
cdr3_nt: TGTGCCATCAGCTCTAGCGGGGGGGCCAGGACAGATACGCAGTATTTT
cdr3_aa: CAISSSGGARTDTQYF

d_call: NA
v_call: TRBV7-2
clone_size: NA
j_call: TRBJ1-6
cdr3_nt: TGTGCCAGCAGCTTAGACAGCTTAAATTCACCCCTCCACTTT
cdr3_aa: CASSLDSLNSPLHF

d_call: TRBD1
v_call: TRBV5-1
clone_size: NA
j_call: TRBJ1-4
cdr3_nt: TGCGCCAGCAGCTTGGATAGGACAGGGGCTAATGAAAAACTGTTTTTT
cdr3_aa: CASSLDRTGANEKLFF

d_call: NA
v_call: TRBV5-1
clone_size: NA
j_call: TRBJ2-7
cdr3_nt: TGCGCCAGCAGCTTGACTCCAGGCTCCTACGAGCAGTACTTC
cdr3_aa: CASSLTPGSYEQYF

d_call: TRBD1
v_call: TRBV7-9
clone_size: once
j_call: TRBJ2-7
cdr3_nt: TGTGCCAGCAGCCTACAGGGGGCGGTAGACGAGCAGTACTTC
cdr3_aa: CASSLQGAVDEQYF